This T cell receptor beta chain is drawn from a study of T cell repertoires in cytomegalovirus infection. About the study: Indications came from public TCR beta signatures; they pointed to CMV infection and to a matching HLA type.

On this clonotype itself: Antigen: not known.

Germline loops: CDR1 LNHNV, CDR2 YYDKDF (reference sequence). J gave up 0 bases and V 6 bases, and 2 bases lay outside the gene matches. The CDR3 contains 15 residues. Using its own MiXCR run on the reads, TCRdb lists one record per CDR3 protein. The sample shows about 400,000 distinct CDR3 sequences, 18% of them seen only once. Findings and limits, study-wide: Clonotypes of TCR beta that were HLA-C-restricted and CMV-specific dominated the ex vivo response.

The sequenced sample consisted of PBMCs. The origin of this receptor is a human donor in good health (CMV status not recorded). Some clones in this sample may be carry-over from other donors' samples. This chain joins TRBV15 and TRBJ2-2; 9 bases line up with TRBD2. Here the CDR3 DNA reads TGTGCCACCAGTAGCGGGAGCCCGAACACCGGGGAGCTGTTTTTT. Residues: CATSSGSPNTGELFF.